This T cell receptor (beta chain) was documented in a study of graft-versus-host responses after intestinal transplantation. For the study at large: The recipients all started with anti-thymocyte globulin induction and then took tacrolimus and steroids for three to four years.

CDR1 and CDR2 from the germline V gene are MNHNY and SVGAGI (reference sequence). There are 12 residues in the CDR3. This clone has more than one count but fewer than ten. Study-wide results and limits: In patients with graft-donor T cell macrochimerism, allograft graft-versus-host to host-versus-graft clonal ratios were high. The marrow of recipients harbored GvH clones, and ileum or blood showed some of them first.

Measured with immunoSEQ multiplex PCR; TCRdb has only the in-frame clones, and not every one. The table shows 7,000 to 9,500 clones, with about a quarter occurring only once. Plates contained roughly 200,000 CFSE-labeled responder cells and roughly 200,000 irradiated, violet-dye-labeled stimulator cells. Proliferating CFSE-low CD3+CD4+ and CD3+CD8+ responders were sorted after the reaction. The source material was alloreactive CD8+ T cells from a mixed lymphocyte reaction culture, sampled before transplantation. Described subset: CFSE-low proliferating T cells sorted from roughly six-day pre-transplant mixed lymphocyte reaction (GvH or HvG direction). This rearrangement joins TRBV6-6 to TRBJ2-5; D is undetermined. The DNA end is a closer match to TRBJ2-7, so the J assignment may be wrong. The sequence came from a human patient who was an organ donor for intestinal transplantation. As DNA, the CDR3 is TGTGCCAGCAGTTTCCCAGGTGACGAGCAGTACTTC. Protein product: CASSFPGDEQYF.